Each of the 20 T cell receptor beta chains below was sequenced from the same sample in a study of cytomegalovirus exposure and HLA in healthy donors. The PCR ran on 60 Vbeta and 13 Jbeta primers. The table came from immunoSEQ multiplex PCR; TCRdb's copy has only in-frame clones and leaves some out. The sample table includes around 44,000 clones. The source material was PBMCs. The receptor source for this set is a male donor in good health and CMV-seropositive.

The rearrangement uses TRBV4-1 and TRBJ1-6, with TRBD1 as a possible D gene (5 bases). This CDR3 region has 18 residues. V shed 2 bases and J shed 8 bases, with 22 bases lying between them. CDR1 and CDR2 from the germline V gene are MGHRA and YSYEKL. In DNA, the CDR3 is TGCGCCAGCAGCCAAACCTGGGGCGGCAGGGAAAGAGATTCACCCCTCCACTTT. Its protein product is CASSQTWGGRERDSPLHF.

The chain carries TRBV27 and TRBJ2-7; D is possibly TRBD1 (5 bases). V was shortened by 3 bases and J by 2 bases, with 20 bases between the two germline ends. From germline, CDR1 is MNHEY and CDR2 SMNVEV (reference sequence). This CDR3 has 17 amino acids. The CDR3 reads CASSLGPPTVETYEQYF. CDR3 sequence (DNA): TGTGCCAGCAGTTTGGGCCCACCGACAGTGGAAACCTACGAGCAGTACTTC.

The rearrangement uses TRBV2 and TRBJ1-2; TRBD1 might be the D (5 bases). The V gene's germline CDR1 is SNHLY and CDR2 FYNNEI. This CDR3 region has 15 residues. Trimming took 3 bases from V and 7 from J, leaving 18 bases between them. Here the CDR3 reads CASSEGWNRSSGYTF. The DNA for the CDR3 is TGTGCCAGCAGTGAGGGCTGGAACAGGTCCAGTGGCTACACCTTC.

V usage is TRBV19 and J usage is TRBJ2-7; 9 bases map to TRBD2. Germline V gene data show CDR1 as LNHDA and CDR2 as SQIVND (reference sequence). This CDR3 region has 16 residues. V was clipped by 2 bases and J by 1 base; unmatched bases: 6. The CDR3 is CASSINSGGPSYEQYF. The CDR3 bases are TGTGCCAGTAGTATAAATAGCGGGGGCCCTTCCTACGAGCAGTACTTC.

The V call is TRBV6-5, the J call TRBJ2-2; the match to TRBD1 covers 9 bases. V gave up 6 bases and J gave up 4 bases; unmatched junction bases: 3. This CDR3 comprises 14 residues. Germline CDR1 and CDR2: MNHEY and SVGAGI. DNA of the CDR3: TGTGCCAGCAGGACGACAGGGGGCACCGGGGAGCTGTTTTTT. Protein sequence: CASRTTGGTGELFF.

The rearrangement links TRBV15 to TRBJ1-5, with D unresolved. Germline V CDR1 and CDR2: LNHNV, YYDKDF (reference sequence). This CDR3 is built from 14 residues. The V end lost 0 bases, the J end lost 3 bases, and 6 bases lay between the germline ends. Written as DNA, the CDR3 is TGTGCCACCAGCAGAGATCAGAACAATCAGCCCCAGCATTTT. Translated: CATSRDQNNQPQHF.

The V call is TRBV4-3, the J call TRBJ1-3, with a tentative D call TRBD1 (5 bases). Trimming took off 4 bases at V and 0 bases at J, with 7 bases between the two ends. Germline V gives CDR1 LGHNA, CDR2 YSLEER. The CDR3 contains 14 residues. CDR3 region: CASSLRGSGNTIYF. The CDR3 DNA reads TGCGCCAGCAGCCTAAGGGGCTCTGGAAACACCATATATTTT.

About this clone itself: This specimen includes other DNA sequences encoding the same CDR3. This chain links TRBV7-3 with TRBJ2-1; 12 nucleotides agree with TRBD2. This CDR3 is built from 15 residues. Germline V gene data show CDR1 as SGHTA and CDR2 as FQGTGA. With V trimmed by 5 bases and J by 4 bases, 3 bases remained unmatched. CDR3 sequence reads: CASSSLAGGYNEQFF. CDR3 in DNA: TGTGCCAGCAGCAGCCTAGCGGGGGGGTACAATGAGCAGTTCTTC.

This chain joins TRBV6-5 and TRBJ2-7; D ambiguous. Germline V gene sequence: CDR1 MNHEY, CDR2 SVGAGI. Trimming left V 7 bases short and J 5 bases short, with 3 bases between. CDR3 length: 9 residues. The CDR3 here is CASTDEQYF. For the CDR3, the DNA is TGTGCCAGCACGGACGAGCAGTACTTC.

The CDR3 loop is CASSVPGHQLYGYTF. CDR3 coding DNA: TGTGCCAGCAGCGTCCCGGGACACCAACTATATGGCTACACCTTC. The chain links TRBV7-9 to TRBJ1-2; weak D call: TRBD1 (6 bases). The V gene lost 5 bases and the J gene lost 5 bases, with 18 bases spanning the gap. The CDR3 has 15 residues. CDR1 SEHNR and CDR2 FQNEAQ come from the germline V gene (reference sequence).

The V call is TRBV11-3, the J call TRBJ2-7; D might be TRBD2 (5 bases). Trimming pared 3 bases from V and 6 bases from J, leaving 12 bases between. Looked up from germline, CDR1 is SGHNT and CDR2 is YENEEA. CDR3 length: 13 amino acids. In nucleotides, the CDR3 is TGTGCCAGCAGCTTGGAGCTTGAGGGCGAGCAGTACTTC. This translates into CASSLELEGEQYF.

V gene TRBV28 combines with J gene TRBJ1-2, with 7 bases aligning to TRBD1. Germline values: CDR1 MDHEN, CDR2 SYDVKM. The V gene end was trimmed by 3 bases and the J gene end by 1 base; junction bases not matched to a gene: 5. The CDR3 loop spans 15 amino acids. CDR3 sequence reads: CASSFAGTVNYGYTF. As DNA, the CDR3 is TGTGCCAGCAGTTTTGCCGGGACAGTTAACTATGGCTACACCTTC.

V is TRBV4-1 and J is TRBJ2-5; D is possibly TRBD1 (5 bases). Germline V gene lookup returns CDR1 MGHRA and CDR2 YSYEKL. Trimming left V 4 bases short and J 1 base short, with 7 bases between. The CDR3 contains 13 residues. In DNA form, the CDR3 reads TGCGCCAGCAGCCCAGGGTTCCAAGAGACCCAGTACTTC. Amino acid sequence: CASSPGFQETQYF.

The chain is built from TRBV7-2 and TRBJ2-5, with D tentatively TRBD1 (6 bases). The CDR3 is 14 residues long. The V end was cut by 5 bases, the J end by 5 bases, with 15 bases between. From germline, CDR1 is SGHTA and CDR2 FQGNSA. CDR3: CASSNSQGGETQYF. The CDR3 DNA reads TGTGCCAGCAGCAACTCACAGGGCGGCGAGACCCAGTACTTC.

The rearrangement joins TRBV6-6 to TRBJ1-3, with unresolved D. The V end lost 0 bases, the J end lost 4 bases, and 13 bases lay between the germline ends. The CDR3 extends over 16 amino acids. Germline CDR1 MNHNY, CDR2 SVGAGI (reference sequence). As DNA, the CDR3 is TGTGCCAGCAGTTACTCGACCCCTAGAGCCGGAAACACCATATATTTT. It encodes CASSYSTPRAGNTIYF.

This chain uses TRBV13 with TRBJ2-7, with TRBD2 matching over 8 bases. In germline, CDR1 is PRHDT, CDR2 FYEKMQ (reference sequence). The CDR3 sequence is 12 residues long. V dropped 6 bases and J dropped 7; count of bases not matched to a gene: 5. Written as DNA, the CDR3 is TGTGCCAGCAGGGGACTAGTCATGGAGCAGTACTTC. Translation: CASRGLVMEQYF.

The V and J genes are TRBV4-1 and TRBJ2-7, with 10 bases matching TRBD1. CDR1 is MGHRA and CDR2 is YSYEKL in the germline V gene. Unmatched junction bases numbered 3, after V lost 4 bases and J lost 3 bases. The CDR3 is made up of 14 amino acids. This CDR3 is CASSPGTGDYEQYF. The CDR3 DNA follows: TGCGCCAGCAGCCCCGGGACAGGGGACTACGAGCAGTACTTC.

The chain couples TRBV7-2 to TRBJ2-7; 8 bases align to TRBD2. Per the germline V gene, CDR1 is SGHTA and CDR2 is FQGNSA. With 5 bases clipped from V and 1 base from J, the junction kept 13 bases outside the gene matches. This CDR3 has 17 residues. CDR3 sequence (DNA): TGTGCCAGCAGCCCTCAACCGGCGGGGGGCTCGTCCTACGAGCAGTACTTC. Translating it yields CASSPQPAGGSSYEQYF.

The chain uses TRBV7-2 and TRBJ2-2; 10 bases match TRBD2. The CDR3 covers 15 residues. CDR1 and CDR2 from the germline V gene are SGHTA and FQGNSA. Trimming took 5 bases from V and 7 from J; bases not matched to a gene: 7. The CDR3 DNA reads TGTGCCAGCAGCAAAAGCGGGGGGGCCCACGGGGAGCTGTTTTTT. Its protein product is CASSKSGGAHGELFF.

V is TRBV7-3 and J is TRBJ2-1, with 10 bases that match TRBD2. Germline trimming cut 5 bases from V and 3 bases from J; bases unmatched to any gene: 4. Germline loops: CDR1 SGHTA, CDR2 FQGTGA. CDR3 length: 15 residues. The CDR3 DNA follows: TGTGCCAGCAGCCCACTAGCGGGGAGCTACAATGAGCAGTTCTTC. As protein: CASSPLAGSYNEQFF.